These 15 T cell receptor beta chains were sequenced from one sample in a study of beta chain features in type 1 diabetes (dated by TCRdb to about 2018). The method was the immunoSEQ multiplex PCR assay. The High Capacity cDNA Reverse Transcription Kit was used to reverse transcribe all of the isolated RNA, meaning that expressed TCRB transcripts were what got sequenced. Imported from immuneACCESS, the table was reduced by TCRdb to in-frame sequences with V and J called. These copies leave out some clones; in studies compared against another copy, an unresolved V gene accounts for under half, and the cause of the remainder is not known. This sample holds more than 140,000 clones; roughly 9.7% were observed only once. Approximately 0.65% of the sample is held by the ten biggest clonotypes. Sample: central memory CD4+ T cells from blood. The receptor source for this set is a middle-aged woman in good health.

V is TRBV12-5 and J is TRBJ2-3, with 8 positions matching TRBD2. Trimming cost V 4 bases and J 1 base; bases outside gene matches: 1. The CDR3 runs 14 residues. CDR1 and CDR2 from the germline V gene are LGHNT and FRNRAP. The CDR3 region is CASGSGGGTDTQYF. As DNA, the CDR3 is TGTGCTAGTGGTTCCGGGGGGGGCACAGATACGCAGTATTTT.

This clone appeared a few times. The chain carries TRBV25-1 and TRBJ1-6; TRBD1 matches 7 bases. The CDR3 consists of 15 residues. The ends lost 8 bases at V and 8 bases at J; junction bases unmatched: 12. The germline V gene encodes CDR1 MGHDK and CDR2 SYGVNS. The CDR3 loop reads CASRPITGVDSPLHF. CDR3 nucleotides: TGTGCCAGCCGGCCCATAACAGGGGTTGATTCACCCCTCCACTTT.

The chain carries TRBV7-9 and TRBJ1-1; 8 nucleotides agree with TRBD1. The CDR3 covers 13 residues. Germline trimming cut 4 bases from V and 4 bases from J; bases unmatched to any gene: 2. In germline, CDR1 is SEHNR, CDR2 FQNEAQ (reference sequence). The CDR3 region is CASSSQGGTEAFF. CDR3 nucleotide sequence: TGTGCCAGCAGCTCACAGGGGGGCACTGAAGCTTTCTTT.

This clone showed up many times. This sequence joins TRBV18 and TRBJ1-4; TRBD1 is a possible D gene (6 bases). The germline V gene has CDR1 KGHSH and CDR2 LQKENI. The CDR3 spans 14 residues. V dropped 1 base and J dropped 6 bases, with 9 bases sitting between them. This CDR3 is CASSPRRTDEKLFF. Here the CDR3 DNA reads TGTGCCAGCTCACCACGCAGGACAGATGAAAAACTGTTTTTT.

This clone showed up just a few times. The chain is built from TRBV5-8 and TRBJ2-5, with a possible D match to TRBD1 (6 bases). The CDR3 covers 16 residues. Trimming removed 0 bases from V and 2 bases from J, with 14 bases in between. Germline V gene sequence: CDR1 SGHTS, CDR2 YDEGEE. In nucleotides, the CDR3 is TGTGCCAGCAGCTTGGGAGTAGACAGGAGTCAAGAGACCCAGTACTTC. Amino acid sequence: CASSLGVDRSQETQYF.

This clone has just a few counts. This sequence joins TRBV29-1 and TRBJ1-1; D uncertain. The V and J ends lost 8 bases and 2 bases respectively, with 9 bases between them. Germline-derived CDR1 and CDR2 are SQVTM and ANQGSEA. The CDR3 totals 11 residues. The chain's CDR3 is CSLRLNTEAFF. CDR3 DNA sequence: TGCAGCCTTCGTTTAAACACTGAAGCTTTCTTT.

The rearrangement links TRBV5-1 to TRBJ2-2; a weak D match, TRBD1 (5 bases). In germline, CDR1 is SGHRS, CDR2 YFSETQ. The CDR3 sequence is 16 residues long. V lost 0 bases to trimming and J lost 1 base, with 10 bases between them. CDR3 in amino acids: CASSLDRFENTGELFF. As DNA, the CDR3 is TGCGCCAGCAGCTTGGACAGGTTCGAGAACACCGGGGAGCTGTTTTTT.

This clone was seen many times. V is TRBV5-4 and J is TRBJ2-7, with D perhaps TRBD2 (6 bases). The CDR3 is 16 residues long. V was pared by 3 bases and J by 0 bases, with 16 bases between. CDR1 and CDR2 from the germline V gene are SGHNT and YYREEE (reference sequence). The CDR3 DNA sequence: TGTGCCAGCAGCTCGGGACTGAATTTACTCTCCTACGAGCAGTACTTC. This encodes CASSSGLNLLSYEQYF.

Comment on this clone: At one end the junction does not follow the germline gene, possibly because of a read error. The gene calls are TRBV7-7 and TRBJ1-1; D unclear. The CDR3 is 13 amino acids. Germline V CDR1 and CDR2: SSHAT, FNYEAQ (reference sequence). The CDR3 sequence: CASSTRQDTEAFF. Here the CDR3 DNA reads TGTGCTAGCAGTACGAGACAAGACACTGAAGCTTTCTTT.

The table lists this clone with a few counts. The chain carries TRBV9 and TRBJ1-6; the D is unclear. This CDR3 region has 15 residues. Germline CDR1 SGDLS, CDR2 YYNGEE. Trimming took 2 bases from V and 8 from J, leaving 14 bases between them. The CDR3, as DNA: TGTGCCAGCAGCGTTGATGGCGGATCCCATTCACCCCTCCACTTT. Protein: CASSVDGGSHSPLHF.

This clone has only a few counts. V is TRBV10-3 and J is TRBJ1-1; D unclear. Per the germline V gene, CDR1 is ENHRY and CDR2 is SYGVKD. V was pared by 0 bases and J by 1 base, with 3 bases between. The CDR3 totals 13 residues. This CDR3 reads CAISESRNTEAFF. The CDR3 DNA is TGTGCCATCAGTGAGTCGCGGAACACTGAAGCTTTCTTT.

The rearrangement uses TRBV27 and TRBJ1-4; weak D call: TRBD1 (6 bases). Germline lookup yields CDR1 MNHEY and CDR2 SMNVEV (reference sequence). The CDR3 sequence is 15 residues long. The V end was cut by 6 bases, the J end by 8 bases, with 19 bases between. The CDR3 loop is CASRREQGPGEKLFF. The DNA of the CDR3 is TGTGCCAGCAGGAGAGAACAGGGCCCTGGGGAAAAACTGTTTTTT.

V and J are TRBV7-2 and TRBJ2-7, with 12 bases aligning to TRBD1. With V trimmed by 2 bases and J by 5 bases, 4 bases remained unmatched. Germline V CDR1 and CDR2: SGHTA, FQGNSA. CDR3 length equals 15 residues. CDR3 protein: CASSLMGQGADEQYF. The CDR3 region has the DNA TGTGCCAGCAGCTTAATGGGACAGGGGGCCGACGAGCAGTACTTC.

This clone was counted between two and nine times. This chain links TRBV18 with TRBJ2-7; 10 positions match TRBD1. Germline-derived CDR1 and CDR2 are KGHSH and LQKENI. With 6 bases clipped from V and 5 bases from J, the junction kept 4 bases outside the gene matches. CDR3 length: 13 residues. CDR3 nucleotide sequence: TGTGCCAGCTCGCGCGGGACAGGGGACGAGCAGTACTTC. Translating it yields CASSRGTGDEQYF.

This clone was seen only a few times. CDR3 bases: TGCGCCAGCAGCCATCTAAGACAGGAGACTTTCACAGATACGCAGTATTTT. Protein product: CASSHLRQETFTDTQYF. The rearrangement uses TRBV4-1 and TRBJ2-3; possibly TRBD1 for D (6 bases). Germline CDR1 and CDR2: MGHRA and YSYEKL. This CDR3 has 17 residues. The V end lost 3 bases, the J end lost 2 bases, and 18 bases lay between the germline ends.